This T cell receptor (beta chain) was obtained from a study of beta chain features in type 1 diabetes. cDNA synthesis used the whole RNA isolate, giving expressed TCRB sequences. The protocol was immunoSEQ multiplex PCR, while the TCRdb copy is restricted to in-frame clones and leaves out a portion. The table has about 930,000 clones, 15% to 20% seen once. V was pared by 7 bases and J by 6 bases, with 3 bases of the junction left unmatched. Germline V CDR1 and CDR2: MGHDK, SYGVNS. CDR3 length equals 14 residues. Blood was collected once per donor into heparin, averaging roughly 120 mL. Each sorted population was over 98% pure.

The TCR originated in a woman younger than 35 in good health. Source material: naive CD4+ T cells from blood. The V and J genes are TRBV25-1 and TRBJ2-3, with TRBD2 matching 14 bases. The CDR3 spells CASKGLAGADTQYF. The CDR3 DNA is TGTGCCAGCAAGGGACTAGCGGGAGCTGATACGCAGTATTTT. The whole variable domain, remainder taken from reference TRBV25-1 and TRBJ2-3, is EADIYQTPRYLVIGTGKKITLECSQTMGHDKMYWYQQDPGMELHLIHYSYGVNSTEKGDLSSESTVSRIRTEHFPLTLESARPSHTSQYLCASKGLAGADTQYFGPGTRLTVL.